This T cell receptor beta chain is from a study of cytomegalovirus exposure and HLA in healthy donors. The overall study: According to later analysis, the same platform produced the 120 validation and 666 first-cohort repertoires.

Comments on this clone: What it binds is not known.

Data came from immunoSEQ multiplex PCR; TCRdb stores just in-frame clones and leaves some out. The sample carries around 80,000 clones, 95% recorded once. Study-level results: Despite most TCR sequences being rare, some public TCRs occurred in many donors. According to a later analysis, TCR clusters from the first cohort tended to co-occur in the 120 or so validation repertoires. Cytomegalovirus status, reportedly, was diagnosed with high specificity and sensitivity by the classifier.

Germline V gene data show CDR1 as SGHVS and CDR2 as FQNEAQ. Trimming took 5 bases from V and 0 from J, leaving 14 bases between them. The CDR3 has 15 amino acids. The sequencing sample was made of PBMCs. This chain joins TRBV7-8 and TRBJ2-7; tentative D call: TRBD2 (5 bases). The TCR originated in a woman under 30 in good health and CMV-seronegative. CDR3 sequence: CASSPREGSSYEQYF. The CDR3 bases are TGTGCCAGCAGCCCTCGAGAGGGTTCCTCCTACGAGCAGTACTTC.